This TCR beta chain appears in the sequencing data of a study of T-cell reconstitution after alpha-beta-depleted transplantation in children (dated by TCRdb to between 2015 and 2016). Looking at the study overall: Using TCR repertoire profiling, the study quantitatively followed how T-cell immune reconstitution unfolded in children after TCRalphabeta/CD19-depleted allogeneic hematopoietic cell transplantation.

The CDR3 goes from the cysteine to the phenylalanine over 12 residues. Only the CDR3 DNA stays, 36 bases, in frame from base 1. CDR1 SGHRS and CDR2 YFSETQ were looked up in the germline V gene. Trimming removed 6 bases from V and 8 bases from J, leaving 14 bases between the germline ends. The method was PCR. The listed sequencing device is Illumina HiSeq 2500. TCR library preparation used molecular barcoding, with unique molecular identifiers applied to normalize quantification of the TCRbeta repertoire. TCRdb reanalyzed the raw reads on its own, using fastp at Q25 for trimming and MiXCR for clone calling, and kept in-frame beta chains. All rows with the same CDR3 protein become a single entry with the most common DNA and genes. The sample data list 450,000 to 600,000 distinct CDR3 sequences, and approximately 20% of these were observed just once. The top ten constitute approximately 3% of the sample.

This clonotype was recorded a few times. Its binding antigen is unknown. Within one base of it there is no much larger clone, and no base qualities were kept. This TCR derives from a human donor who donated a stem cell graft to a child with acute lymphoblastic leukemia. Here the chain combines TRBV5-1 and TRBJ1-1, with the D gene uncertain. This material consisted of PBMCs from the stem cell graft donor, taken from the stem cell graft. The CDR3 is CASTLPESEAFF. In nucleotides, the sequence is TGCGCCAGCACCTTACCCGAATCGGAAGCTTTCTTT.